This T cell receptor (beta chain) was sequenced during a study of a mutant IDH1 vaccine in newly diagnosed glioma. Study at large: Earlier treatment was radiotherapy, temozolomide, or both, with most getting both.

TCRdb's copy holds only in-frame clones and misses some; the assay was immunoSEQ multiplex PCR. In the table there are tens of thousands of clones, approximately 84% of which are singletons. With respect to this clone: Its target is not known.

Trimming stripped 0 bases from V and 3 bases from J, with 6 bases between. In germline, CDR1 is SGHNT, CDR2 YYREEE (reference sequence). The CDR3 consists of 13 residues. Time point meaning: week 23, last vaccination. In every dose of vaccine, 300 ug of mutant IDH1 20-mer peptide was given alongside topical imiquimod. The TCR was taken from a man aged 18 to 35 with glioma. Sequenced here: PBMCs, sampled from a glioma patient whose treatment included an IDH1 peptide vaccine. The rearrangement joins TRBV5-4 to TRBJ2-5, with D possibly TRBD1 on 5 matching bases. The CDR3 sequence is CASSLVGEETQYF. DNA of the CDR3: TGTGCCAGCAGCTTGGTAGGGGAAGAGACCCAGTACTTC.